This T cell receptor (beta chain) originates from a study of cytomegalovirus exposure and HLA in healthy donors. Across the study: The roughly 120 million unique TCR beta sequences, from roughly 170 million T cells, were found by an earlier analysis.

CDR3 length equals 14 residues. The V segment lost 4 bases and the J segment 4 bases; nucleotides outside the gene matches: 6. Germline CDR1 is MGHRA and CDR2 is YSYEKL. Primers: 60 Vbeta forward and 13 Jbeta reverse. Clones were read by immunoSEQ multiplex PCR, and TCRdb kept only the in-frame ones, dropping some. The sample shows under 250,000 clones, 82% of them seen only once. Sequenced material: PBMCs. This chain links TRBV4-1 with TRBJ2-7, with 8 bases fitting TRBD1. The sequence derives from a man aged 35 to 55 in good health and CMV-seropositive. CDR3 bases: TGCGCCAGCAGCCCGGGACAGGCCCAATACGAGCAGTACTTC. It encodes CASSPGQAQYEQYF.